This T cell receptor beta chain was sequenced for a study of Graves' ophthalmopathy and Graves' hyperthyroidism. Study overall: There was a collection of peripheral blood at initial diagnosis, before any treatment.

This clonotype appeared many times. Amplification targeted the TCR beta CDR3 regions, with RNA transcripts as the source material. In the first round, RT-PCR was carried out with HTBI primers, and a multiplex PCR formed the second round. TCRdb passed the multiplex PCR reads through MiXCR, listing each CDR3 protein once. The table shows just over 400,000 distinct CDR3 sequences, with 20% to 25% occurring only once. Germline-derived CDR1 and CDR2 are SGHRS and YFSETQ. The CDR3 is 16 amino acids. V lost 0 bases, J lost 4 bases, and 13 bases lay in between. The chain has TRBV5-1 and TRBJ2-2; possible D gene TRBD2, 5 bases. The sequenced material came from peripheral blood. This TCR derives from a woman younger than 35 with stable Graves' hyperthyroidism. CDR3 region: CASSLDSLAGTGELFF. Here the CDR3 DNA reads TGCGCCAGCAGCTTGGACAGCCTGGCGGGCACCGGGGAGCTGTTTTTT. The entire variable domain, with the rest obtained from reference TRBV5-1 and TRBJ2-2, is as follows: KAGVTQTPRYLIKTRGQQVTLSCSPISGHRSVSWYQQTPGQGLQFLFEYFSETQRNKGNFPGRFSGRQFSNSRSEMNVSTLELGDSALYLCASSLDSLAGTGELFFGEGSRLTVL.